These T cell receptor beta chains were read from a single sample in a study of shared clonotypes between healthy human individuals. Here immunoSEQ multiplex PCR was the method, and the copy in TCRdb shows in-frame clones only, minus some. This repertoire shows 110,000 or so clones, about two thirds found once; its top ten account for around 23%. Sample: memory CD8+ T cells sorted from blood. The origin of the receptors is a woman aged 25-40 years in good health. Each CDR3 is given without its conserved first and last residue. D genes are given only for firm matches.

TRBV6-4	NA	ASSVAEEGTGELF
TRBV29-1	NA	SVKHSGLHYGYT
TRBV5-6	NA	ASSPDGGVYEQY
TRBV13	TRBD1	ASSLQGAGQPQH
TRBV6-5	NA	ASSRSSGNTIY
TRBV2	TRBD2	ASSGPGTSGRGLAGNEQF
TRBV4-2	TRBD2	ASSQGASGSYEQY
TRBV5-6	NA	ASSLGILQGFSSYNEQF
TRBV11-2	TRBD1	ASSLAPRGQGGQKLF
TRBV5-6	NA	ASSLLAGPSSYEQY
TRBV19	NA	ASTLDGSSGNTIY
TRBV11-2	TRBD2	ATTLMASGYSEQF
TRBV19	NA	ATTGAGYEQY
TRBV6-1	NA	ASGGGGRGQPQH
TRBV28	TRBD2	ASKVAGAALSYEQY
TRBV7-9	NA	ASSQTKGRDTHNEQF
TRBV28	TRBD2	ASSLPWRESNEQF
TRBV7-9	NA	ASSYIPGEQY
TRBV19	NA	ASSTFGATNQPQH
TRBV28	TRBD1	ASQTGQGTMYGYT
TRBV13	NA	ASSQGIERQGGEQY
TRBV5-5	TRBD2	ASSSGFSGIYEQF
TRBV25-1	NA	ASSGSSYEQY
TRBV29-1	NA	SVNLAYGSRTGELF
TRBV29-1	TRBD1	SVGGTGGLLQDYNEQF
TRBV25-1	NA	ASSEYGGTVNYGYT
TRBV7-2	NA	ASSLGGGNQPQH